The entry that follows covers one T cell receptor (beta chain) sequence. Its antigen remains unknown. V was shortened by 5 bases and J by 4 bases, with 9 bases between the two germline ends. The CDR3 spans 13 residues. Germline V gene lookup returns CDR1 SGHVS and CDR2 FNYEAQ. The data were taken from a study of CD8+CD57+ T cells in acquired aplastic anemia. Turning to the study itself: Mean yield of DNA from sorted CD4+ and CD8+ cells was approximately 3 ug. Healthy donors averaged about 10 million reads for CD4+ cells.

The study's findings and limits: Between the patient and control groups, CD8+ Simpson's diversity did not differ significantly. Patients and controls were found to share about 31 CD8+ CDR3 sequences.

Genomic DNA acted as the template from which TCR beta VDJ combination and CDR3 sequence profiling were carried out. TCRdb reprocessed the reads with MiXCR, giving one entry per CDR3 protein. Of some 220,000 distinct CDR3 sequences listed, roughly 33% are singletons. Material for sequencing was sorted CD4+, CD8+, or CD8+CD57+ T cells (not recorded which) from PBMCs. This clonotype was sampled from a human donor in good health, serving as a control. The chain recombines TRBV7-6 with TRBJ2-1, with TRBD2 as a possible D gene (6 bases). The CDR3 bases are TGTGCCAGCAGCGGGGGGTCTTACAATGAGCAGTTCTTC. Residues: CASSGGSYNEQFF.